This TCR beta chain was recorded in a study of CD8+CD57+ T cells in acquired aplastic anemia. As for the study in general: 3.2 ug was the average amount of DNA from sorted CD4+ and CD8+ cells. Study-wide points: Shared by patients and controls, approximately 29 CD8+ CDR3s were abundant in patients. CD8+ Simpson's diversity showed no significant patient-control difference.

A word on this clonotype: No antigen is known for it.

CDR1 is SGHNT and CDR2 is YYREEE in the germline V gene (reference sequence). The V segment lost 4 bases and the J segment 5 bases; nucleotides outside the gene matches: 6. This CDR3 region has 15 residues. All sequencing subjects had displayed CD8+CD57+ cell expansion on flow cytometry. Patients, without exception, had severe acquired aplastic anemia. The study profiled TCR beta VDJ and CDR3 using genomic DNA as template. TCRdb called the reads again in MiXCR, with one record for every CDR3 protein. The sample comprises around 150,000 distinct CDR3 sequences, 40% to 50% of which are singletons, and 25% to 40% rests with the top ten.

This receptor was taken from a human donor with aplastic anemia. The chain carries TRBV5-4 and TRBJ1-4; 9 bases align to TRBD1. The specimen sequenced was sorted CD4+, CD8+, or CD8+CD57+ T cells (not recorded which) from PBMCs. CDR3 amino acids: CASSDPGTGNEKLFF. In DNA, the CDR3 is TGTGCCAGCAGCGACCCGGGGACAGGGAATGAAAAACTGTTTTTT. The full variable domain, with the rest looked up from reference TRBV5-4 and TRBJ1-4, is ETGVTQSPTHLIKTRGQQVTLRCSSQSGHNTVSWYQQALGQGPQFIFQYYREEENGRGNFPPRFSGLQFPNYSSELNVNALELDDSALYLCASSDPGTGNEKLFFGSGTQLSVL.